This TCR beta chain was observed in a study of control samples from healthy donors and cancer patients. Sequencing was performed with immunoSEQ multiplex PCR; in TCRdb, only in-frame clones are kept and a portion is missing. The sample lists approximately 76,000 clones, 65% to 90% occurring once. Sequencing was done on a sample of PBMCs. The clonotype originates from a man in his sixties with head and neck cancer.

Written as DNA, the CDR3 is TGTGCCAGCAGGTCGCGGGGGGCGGAGGACACTGAAGCTTTCTTT. Amino acids: CASRSRGAEDTEAFF. The chain combines TRBV3-1 (or the pseudogene TRBV3-2) with TRBJ1-1, with a possible D match to TRBD1 (6 bases). Germline V gene lookup returns CDR1 LGHDT and CDR2 YNNKEL (reference sequence). The CDR3 is made up of 15 amino acids. The germline V and J ends were trimmed by 6 bases and 3 bases, with 17 bases remaining between them.